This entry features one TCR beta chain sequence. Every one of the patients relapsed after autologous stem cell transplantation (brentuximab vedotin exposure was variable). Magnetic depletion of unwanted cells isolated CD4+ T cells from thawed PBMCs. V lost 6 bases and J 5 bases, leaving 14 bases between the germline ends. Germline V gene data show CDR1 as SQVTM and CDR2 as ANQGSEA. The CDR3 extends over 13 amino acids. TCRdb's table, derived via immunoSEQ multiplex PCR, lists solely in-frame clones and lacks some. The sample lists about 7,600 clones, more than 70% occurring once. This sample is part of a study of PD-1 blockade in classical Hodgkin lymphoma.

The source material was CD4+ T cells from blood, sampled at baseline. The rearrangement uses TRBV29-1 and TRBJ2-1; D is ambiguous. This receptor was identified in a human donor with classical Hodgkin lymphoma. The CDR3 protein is CSVSANGNNEQFF. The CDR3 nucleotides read TGCAGCGTCAGCGCGAACGGAAACAATGAGCAGTTCTTC.